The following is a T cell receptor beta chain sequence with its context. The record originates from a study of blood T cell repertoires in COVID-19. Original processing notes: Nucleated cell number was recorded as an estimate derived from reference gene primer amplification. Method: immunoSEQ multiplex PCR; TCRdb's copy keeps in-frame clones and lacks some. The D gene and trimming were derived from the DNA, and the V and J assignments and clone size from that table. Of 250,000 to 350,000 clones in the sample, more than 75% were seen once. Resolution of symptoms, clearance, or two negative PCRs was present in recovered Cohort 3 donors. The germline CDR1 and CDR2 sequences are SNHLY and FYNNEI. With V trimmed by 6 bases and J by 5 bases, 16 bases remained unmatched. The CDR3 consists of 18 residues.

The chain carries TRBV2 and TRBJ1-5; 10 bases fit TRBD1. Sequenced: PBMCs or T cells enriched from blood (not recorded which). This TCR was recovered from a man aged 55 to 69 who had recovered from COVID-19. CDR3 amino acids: CASRGPGQGHNIDQPQHF. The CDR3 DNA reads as TGTGCCAGCAGGGGTCCGGGACAGGGGCACAATATCGATCAGCCCCAGCATTTT.